This is a list of T cell receptor beta chains from one sample in a study of blood T cell repertoires in COVID-19. Profiled with immunoSEQ multiplex PCR; TCRdb holds only in-frame clones, not every one. The sample lists some 130,000 clones; 88% were seen once. The sample comprised peripheral blood. The receptors were sampled from a man aged 50 to 60 with acute or convalescent COVID-19. Both conserved end residues are part of each CDR3. D genes are given only for firm matches. Some rows mark clone size as missing; the rest say once, few, many or name a class of expanded clone.

>TRBV4-1|TRBD1|NA|TRBJ1-2
TGCGCCAGCAGCCAAGCCCCGACAGGGCGAGGCAATGGCTACACCTTC
CASSQAPTGRGNGYTF
>TRBV19|NA|NA|TRBJ2-7
TGTGCCAGTAGTAGAGGATGGTCCTACGAGCAGTACTTC
CASSRGWSYEQYF
>TRBV2|TRBD1|few|TRBJ1-5
TGTGCCAGCAGTGGGACAGGGGGCAATCAGCCCCAGCATTTT
CASSGTGGNQPQHF
>TRBV6-5|TRBD1|NA|TRBJ2-7
TGTGCCAGCAGTTCCCGGGACAGGGGCCACGAGCAGTACTTC
CASSSRDRGHEQYF
>TRBV19|NA|NA|TRBJ1-2
TGTGCCAGTAGCCCCTGGACAGTGACTGGCTACACCTTC
CASSPWTVTGYTF
>TRBV9|NA|NA|TRBJ1-2
TGTGCCAGCAGCACGCTTGGGGCAGTAGGAAACTATGGCTACACCTTC
CASSTLGAVGNYGYTF
>TRBV10-3|NA|NA|TRBJ1-5
TGTGCCATCAGTGAGATCGGTAGGGGTCAGCCCCAGCATTTT
CAISEIGRGQPQHF
>TRBV7-2|TRBD2|NA|TRBJ2-1
TGTGCCAGCAGCACCGCGGGAGGCGCGAACAATGAGCAGTTCTTC
CASSTAGGANNEQFF
>TRBV5-1|TRBD1|NA|TRBJ2-1
TGCGCCAGCAGCGGCACGGTGACAGGGACAAATGAGCAGTTCTTC
CASSGTVTGTNEQFF
>TRBV28|NA|NA|TRBJ1-1
TGTGCCAGCAGTTTTCAGAACCCCGGAGGCACTGAAGCTTTCTTT
CASSFQNPGGTEAFF
>TRBV7-9|NA|NA|TRBJ1-6
TGTGCCAGCAGCTTAATGGGACAATATAATTCACCCCTCCACTTT
CASSLMGQYNSPLHF
>TRBV19|NA|NA|TRBJ2-7
TGTGCCAGTAGTATAAACAGGGCCACAGTCTACGAGCAGTACTTC
CASSINRATVYEQYF
>TRBV9|NA|NA|TRBJ2-1
TGTGCCAGCAGCGCCCTAACCTCCTACAATGAGCAGTTCTTC
CASSALTSYNEQFF
>TRBV5-5|NA|NA|TRBJ1-4
TGTGCCAGCAGCAGACAGCTACTTAATGAAAAACTGTTTTTT
CASSRQLLNEKLFF
>TRBV12-3/TRBV12-4|TRBD1|few|TRBJ1-2
TGTGCCAGCAGTTTCAGGGGGCTGCGGGGCTACACCTTC
CASSFRGLRGYTF
>TRBV2|TRBD1|NA|TRBJ2-2
TGTGCCAGCAGTGAAAAGGGACAGCCAACCGGGGAGCTGTTTTTT
CASSEKGQPTGELFF
>TRBV5-1|NA|NA|TRBJ2-1
TGCGCCAGCAGCTTAAGGGGGGGCGGAGGTAATGAGCAGTTCTTC
CASSLRGGGGNEQFF
>TRBV6-6|NA|NA|TRBJ1-1
TGTGCCAGCAGTTACTCCACAGGTCCGGCTGAAGCTTTCTTT
CASSYSTGPAEAFF
>TRBV18|NA|NA|TRBJ2-5
TGTGCCAGCTCCTACAGGGGACTGGGAACTCAAGAGACCCAGTACTTC
CASSYRGLGTQETQYF
>TRBV4-1|NA|NA|TRBJ2-2
TGCGCCAGCAGCCCCGGACTACGAAGCACCGGGGAGCTGTTTTTT
CASSPGLRSTGELFF
>TRBV6-5|NA|NA|TRBJ1-6
TGTGCCAGCAGCCCCGGACAGACGAATTCACCCCTCCACTTT
CASSPGQTNSPLHF
>TRBV5-6|TRBD1|NA|TRBJ1-2
TGTGCCAGCAGCTTGGGGACAGGGCCCGCCTATGGCTACACCTTC
CASSLGTGPAYGYTF
>TRBV28|NA|NA|TRBJ1-1
TGTGCCAGCAGAGAATTAGGCAGGGGGAACACTGAAGCTTTCTTT
CASRELGRGNTEAFF
>TRBV3-1/TRBV3-2|NA|NA|TRBJ1-1
TGTGCCAGCAGCCAACCGGGGAGGGACACTGAAGCTTTCTTT
CASSQPGRDTEAFF
>TRBV5-8|NA|NA|TRBJ1-3
TGTGCCAGCAGCTTGGTTTACCAGGGAAACACCATATATTTT
CASSLVYQGNTIYF
>TRBV19|NA|NA|TRBJ2-7
TGTGCCACCTCTTCTCGGAGGGAGCAGTACTTC
CATSSRREQYF